This T cell receptor beta chain came from a study of blood T cell repertoires in COVID-19. Overall study: There were acute and convalescent COVID-19 samples, and they came from the United States, Italy and Spain. T cells, B-cell-depleted T cells, or PBMCs provided the cDNA or gDNA that served as material.

Authors' data handling: Amplifying reference gene primers gave estimates of nucleated cell counts. Libraries were prepared by immunoSEQ multiplex PCR; TCRdb keeps only in-frame clonotypes and omits some of them. V and J calls and clone size are those listed in that table; D and trimming were worked out from the DNA. Of about 400,000 clones detected, 89% appear once; the ten largest clones hold roughly 1.2%. V trimming: 2 bases; J trimming: 6 bases; junction bases outside the gene matches: 9. Germline V CDR1 and CDR2: LGHNT, FRNRAP. The CDR3 is made up of 16 amino acids. The origin of this receptor is a man aged 35 to 55 with acute or convalescent COVID-19. Sequencing input: peripheral blood. The chain uses TRBV12-5 and TRBJ2-7; 11 nucleotides match TRBD2. This chain's CDR3 is CASGLSVAGGPTEQYF. CDR3 nucleotides: TGTGCTAGTGGTTTGTCCGTAGCGGGAGGGCCAACCGAGCAGTACTTC.